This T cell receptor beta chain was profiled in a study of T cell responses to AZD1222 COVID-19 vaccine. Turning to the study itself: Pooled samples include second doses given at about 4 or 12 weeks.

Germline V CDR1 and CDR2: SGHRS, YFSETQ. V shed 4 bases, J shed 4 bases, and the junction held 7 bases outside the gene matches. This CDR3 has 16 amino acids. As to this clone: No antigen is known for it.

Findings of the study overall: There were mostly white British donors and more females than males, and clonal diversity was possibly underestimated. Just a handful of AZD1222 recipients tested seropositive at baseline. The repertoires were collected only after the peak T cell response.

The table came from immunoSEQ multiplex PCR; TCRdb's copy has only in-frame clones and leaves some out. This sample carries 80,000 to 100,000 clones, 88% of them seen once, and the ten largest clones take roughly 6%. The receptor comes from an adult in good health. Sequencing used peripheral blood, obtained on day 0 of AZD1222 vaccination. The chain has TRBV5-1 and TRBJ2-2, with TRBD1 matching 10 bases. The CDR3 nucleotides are TGCGCCAGCAGCCACTTCGACAGGGGGCGCACCGGGGAGCTGTTTTTT. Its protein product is CASSHFDRGRTGELFF.